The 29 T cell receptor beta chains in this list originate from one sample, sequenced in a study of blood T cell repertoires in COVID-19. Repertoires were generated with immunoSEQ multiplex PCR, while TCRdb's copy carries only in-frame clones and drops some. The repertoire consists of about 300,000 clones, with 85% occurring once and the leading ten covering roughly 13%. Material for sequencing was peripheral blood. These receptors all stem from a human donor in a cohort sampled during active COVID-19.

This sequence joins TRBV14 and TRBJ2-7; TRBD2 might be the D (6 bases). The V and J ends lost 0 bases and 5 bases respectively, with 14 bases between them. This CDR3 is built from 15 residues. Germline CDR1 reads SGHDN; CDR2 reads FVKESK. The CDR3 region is CASSQESGVPHEQYF. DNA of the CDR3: TGTGCCAGCAGCCAAGAGTCGGGAGTTCCTCACGAGCAGTACTTC.

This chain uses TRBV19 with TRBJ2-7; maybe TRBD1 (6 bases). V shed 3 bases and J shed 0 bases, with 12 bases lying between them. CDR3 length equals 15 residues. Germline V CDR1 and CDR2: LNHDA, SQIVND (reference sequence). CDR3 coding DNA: TGTGCCAGTAGTATGCTTGGGGGCAGCTCCTACGAGCAGTACTTC. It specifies CASSMLGGSSYEQYF.

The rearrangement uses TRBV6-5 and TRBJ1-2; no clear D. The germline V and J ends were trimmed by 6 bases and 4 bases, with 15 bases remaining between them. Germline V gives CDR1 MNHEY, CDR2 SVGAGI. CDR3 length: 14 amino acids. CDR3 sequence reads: CASSITSAGYGYTF. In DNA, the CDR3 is TGTGCCAGCAGCATCACATCCGCAGGCTATGGCTACACCTTC.

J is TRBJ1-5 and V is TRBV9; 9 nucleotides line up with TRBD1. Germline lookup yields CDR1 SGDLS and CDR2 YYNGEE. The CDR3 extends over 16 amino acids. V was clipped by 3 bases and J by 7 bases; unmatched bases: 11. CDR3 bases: TGTGCCAGCAGCGCCATCCCGAGGGGGACAGGGCAGCCCCAGCATTTT. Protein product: CASSAIPRGTGQPQHF.

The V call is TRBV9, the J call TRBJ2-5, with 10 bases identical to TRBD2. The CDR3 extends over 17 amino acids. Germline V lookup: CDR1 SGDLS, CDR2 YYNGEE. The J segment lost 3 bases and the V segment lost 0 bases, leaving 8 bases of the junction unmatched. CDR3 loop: CASSVGVLAGLEETQYF. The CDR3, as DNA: TGTGCCAGCAGCGTAGGCGTACTAGCGGGATTAGAAGAGACCCAGTACTTC.

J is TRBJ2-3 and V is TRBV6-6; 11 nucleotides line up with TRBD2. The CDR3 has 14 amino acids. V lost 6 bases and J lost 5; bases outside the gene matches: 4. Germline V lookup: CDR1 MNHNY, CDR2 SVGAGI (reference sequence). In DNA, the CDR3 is TGTGCCAGCAGCCGACTAGCGGGAAAAGATACGCAGTATTTT. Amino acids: CASSRLAGKDTQYF.

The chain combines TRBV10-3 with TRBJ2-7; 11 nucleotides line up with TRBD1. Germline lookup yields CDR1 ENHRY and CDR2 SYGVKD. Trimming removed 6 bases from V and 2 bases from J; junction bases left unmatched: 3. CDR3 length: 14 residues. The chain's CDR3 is CAIRPGQGAYEQYF. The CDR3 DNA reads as TGTGCCATCAGGCCGGGACAGGGGGCCTACGAGCAGTACTTC.

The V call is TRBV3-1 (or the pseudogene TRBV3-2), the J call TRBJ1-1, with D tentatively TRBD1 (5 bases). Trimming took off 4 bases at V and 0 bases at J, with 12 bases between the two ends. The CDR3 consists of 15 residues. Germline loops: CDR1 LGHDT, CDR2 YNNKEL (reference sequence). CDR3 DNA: TGTGCCAGCAGCCCCAGGGTTAGAATGAACACTGAAGCTTTCTTT. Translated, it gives CASSPRVRMNTEAFF.

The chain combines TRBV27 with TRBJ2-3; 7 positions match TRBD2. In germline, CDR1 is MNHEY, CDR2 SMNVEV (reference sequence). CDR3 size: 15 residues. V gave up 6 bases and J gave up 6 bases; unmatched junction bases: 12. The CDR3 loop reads CASRTPASGRDTQYF. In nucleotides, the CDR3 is TGTGCCAGCAGGACCCCGGCTAGCGGTCGTGATACGCAGTATTTT.

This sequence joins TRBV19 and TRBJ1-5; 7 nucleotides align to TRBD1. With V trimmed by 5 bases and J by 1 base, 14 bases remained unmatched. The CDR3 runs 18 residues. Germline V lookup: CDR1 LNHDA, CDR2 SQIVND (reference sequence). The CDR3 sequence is CASSARTGYIGSNQPQHF. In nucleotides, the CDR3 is TGTGCCAGTAGTGCCCGGACAGGCTATATTGGGAGCAATCAGCCCCAGCATTTT.

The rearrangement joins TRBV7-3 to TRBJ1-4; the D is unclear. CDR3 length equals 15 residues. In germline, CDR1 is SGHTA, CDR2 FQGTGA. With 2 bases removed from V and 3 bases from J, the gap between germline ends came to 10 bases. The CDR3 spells CASSLGVGANEKLFF. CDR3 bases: TGTGCCAGCAGCTTAGGGGTGGGAGCTAATGAAAAACTGTTTTTT.

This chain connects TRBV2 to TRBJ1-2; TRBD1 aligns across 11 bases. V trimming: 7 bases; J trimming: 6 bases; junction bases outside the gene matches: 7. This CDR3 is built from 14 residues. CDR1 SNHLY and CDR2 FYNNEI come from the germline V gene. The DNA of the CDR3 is TGTGCCAGCACTCAGGACAGGGGGCTGGATGGCTACACCTTC. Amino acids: CASTQDRGLDGYTF.

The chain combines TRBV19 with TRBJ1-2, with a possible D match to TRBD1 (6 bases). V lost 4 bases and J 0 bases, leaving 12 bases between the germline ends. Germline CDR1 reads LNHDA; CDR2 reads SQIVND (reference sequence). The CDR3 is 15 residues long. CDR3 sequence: CASSTVQGSNYGYTF. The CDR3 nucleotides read TGTGCCAGTAGTACGGTACAGGGCTCTAACTATGGCTACACCTTC. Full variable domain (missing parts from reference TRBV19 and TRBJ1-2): DGGITQSPKYLFRKEGQNVTLSCEQNLNHDAMYWYRQDPGQGLRLIYYSQIVNDFQKGDIAEGYSVSREKKESFPLTVTSAQKNPTAFYLCASSTVQGSNYGYTFGSGTRLTVV.

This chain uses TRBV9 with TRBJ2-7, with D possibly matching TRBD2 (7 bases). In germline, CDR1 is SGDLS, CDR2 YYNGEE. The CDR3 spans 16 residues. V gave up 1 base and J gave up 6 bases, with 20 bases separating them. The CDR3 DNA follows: TGTGCCAGCAGCGTAAAGCCGCAGTCGGGGGGCGGCGAGCAGTACTTC. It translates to CASSVKPQSGGGEQYF.

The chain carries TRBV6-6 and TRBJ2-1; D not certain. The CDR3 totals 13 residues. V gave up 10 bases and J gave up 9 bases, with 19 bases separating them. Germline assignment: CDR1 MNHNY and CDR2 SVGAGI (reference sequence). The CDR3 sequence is CATRPPPSGEQFF. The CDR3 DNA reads TGTGCCACGCGCCCACCCCCCTCAGGTGAGCAGTTCTTC.

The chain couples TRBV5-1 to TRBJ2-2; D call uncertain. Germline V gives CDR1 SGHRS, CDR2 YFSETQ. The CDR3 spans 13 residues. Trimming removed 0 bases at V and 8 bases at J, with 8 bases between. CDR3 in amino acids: CASSLEHAGELFF. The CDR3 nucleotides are TGCGCCAGCAGCTTGGAGCACGCAGGGGAGCTGTTTTTT.

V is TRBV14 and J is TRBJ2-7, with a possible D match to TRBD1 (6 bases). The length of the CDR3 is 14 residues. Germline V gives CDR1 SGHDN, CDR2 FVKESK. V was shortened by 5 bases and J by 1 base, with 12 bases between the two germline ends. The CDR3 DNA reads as TGTGCCAGCAGCTCCTACAGGGATTCCTACGAGCAGTACTTC. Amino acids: CASSSYRDSYEQYF.

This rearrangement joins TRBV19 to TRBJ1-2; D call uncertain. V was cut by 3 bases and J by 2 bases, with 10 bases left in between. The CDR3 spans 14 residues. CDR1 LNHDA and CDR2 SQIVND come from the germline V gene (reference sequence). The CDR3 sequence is CASSIVNTNYGYTF. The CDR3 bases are TGTGCCAGTAGTATCGTAAACACCAACTATGGCTACACCTTC.

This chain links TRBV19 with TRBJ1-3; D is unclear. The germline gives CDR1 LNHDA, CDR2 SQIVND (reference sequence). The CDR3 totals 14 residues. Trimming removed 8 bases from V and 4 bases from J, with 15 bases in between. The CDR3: CASYNKERGNTIYF. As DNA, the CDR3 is TGTGCCAGTTACAACAAGGAGAGGGGAAACACCATATATTTT.

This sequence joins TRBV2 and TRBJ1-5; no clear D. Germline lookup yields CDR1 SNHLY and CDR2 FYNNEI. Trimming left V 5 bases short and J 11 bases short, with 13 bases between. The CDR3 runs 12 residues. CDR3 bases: TGTGCCAGCAGTTCTTGGACTGACACCCAGCATTTT. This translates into CASSSWTDTQHF.

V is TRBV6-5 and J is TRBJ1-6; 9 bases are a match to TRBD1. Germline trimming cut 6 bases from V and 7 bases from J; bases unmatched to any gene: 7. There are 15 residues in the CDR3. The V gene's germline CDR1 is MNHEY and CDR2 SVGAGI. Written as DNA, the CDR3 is TGTGCCAGCAGCCCCGGGACAGGGCCCAATTCACCCCTCCACTTT. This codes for CASSPGTGPNSPLHF.

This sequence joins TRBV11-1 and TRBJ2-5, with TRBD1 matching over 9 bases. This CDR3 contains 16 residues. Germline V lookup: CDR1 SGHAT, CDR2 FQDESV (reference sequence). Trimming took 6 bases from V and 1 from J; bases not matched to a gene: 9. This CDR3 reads CASSQKTGGLQETQYF. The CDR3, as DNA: TGTGCCAGCAGTCAAAAAACAGGGGGCCTCCAAGAGACCCAGTACTTC.

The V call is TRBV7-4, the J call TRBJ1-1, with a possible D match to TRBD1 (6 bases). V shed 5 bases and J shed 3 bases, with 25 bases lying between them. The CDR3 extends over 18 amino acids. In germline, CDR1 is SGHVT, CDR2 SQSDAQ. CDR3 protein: CASSQPTGDWGRDTEAFF. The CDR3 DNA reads TGTGCCAGCAGCCAGCCGACAGGAGATTGGGGAAGGGACACTGAAGCTTTCTTT.

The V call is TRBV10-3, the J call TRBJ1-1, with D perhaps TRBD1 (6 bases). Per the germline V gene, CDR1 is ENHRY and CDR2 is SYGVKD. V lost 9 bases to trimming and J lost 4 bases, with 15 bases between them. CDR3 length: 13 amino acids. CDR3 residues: CAIGAGARTEAFF. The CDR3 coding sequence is TGTGCCATAGGGGCAGGGGCACGCACTGAAGCTTTCTTT.

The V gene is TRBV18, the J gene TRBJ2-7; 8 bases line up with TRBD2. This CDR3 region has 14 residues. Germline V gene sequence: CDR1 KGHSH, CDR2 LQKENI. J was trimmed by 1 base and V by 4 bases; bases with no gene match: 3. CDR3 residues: CASSRLASSYEQYF. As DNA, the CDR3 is TGTGCCAGCTCACGACTAGCGTCGTCCTACGAGCAGTACTTC. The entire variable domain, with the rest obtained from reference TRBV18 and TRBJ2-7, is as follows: NAGVMQNPRHLVRRRGQEARLRCSPMKGHSHVYWYRQLPEEGLKFMVYLQKENIIDESGMPKERFSAEFPKEGPSILRIQQVVRGDSAAYFCASSRLASSYEQYFGPGTRLTVT.

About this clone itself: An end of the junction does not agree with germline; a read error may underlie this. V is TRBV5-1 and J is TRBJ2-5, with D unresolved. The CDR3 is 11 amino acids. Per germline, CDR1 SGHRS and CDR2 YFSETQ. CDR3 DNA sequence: TGCGCCAGCAGCTTATCGGAGATCCAGTACTTC. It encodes CASSLSEIQYF.

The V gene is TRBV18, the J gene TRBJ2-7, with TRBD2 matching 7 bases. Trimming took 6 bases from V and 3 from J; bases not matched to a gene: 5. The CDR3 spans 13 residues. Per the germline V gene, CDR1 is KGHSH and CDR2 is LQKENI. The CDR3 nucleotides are TGTGCCAGCTCTAGCGGGCCGGGCTACGAGCAGTACTTC. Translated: CASSSGPGYEQYF.

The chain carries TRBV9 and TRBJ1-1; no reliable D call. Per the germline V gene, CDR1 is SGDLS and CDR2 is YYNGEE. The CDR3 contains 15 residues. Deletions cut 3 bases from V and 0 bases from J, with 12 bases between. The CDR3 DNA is TGTGCCAGCAGCGGCGGCGGAGGATTGAACACTGAAGCTTTCTTT. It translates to CASSGGGGLNTEAFF. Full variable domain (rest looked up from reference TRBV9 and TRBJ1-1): DSGVTQTPKHLITATGQRVTLRCSPRSGDLSVYWYQQSLDQGLQFLIQYYNGEERAKGNILERFSAQQFPDLHSELNLSSLELGDSALYFCASSGGGGLNTEAFFGQGTRLTVV.

In nucleotides, the CDR3 is TGTGCCAGCAGAAGGGGATTGAACACTGAAGCTTTCTTT. Translating it yields CASRRGLNTEAFF. This chain connects TRBV5-8 to TRBJ1-1; D is possibly TRBD1 (5 bases). Germline V CDR1 and CDR2: SGHTS, YDEGEE. The CDR3 totals 13 residues. V shed 5 bases and J shed 0 bases, with 8 bases lying between them. The full variable domain, rest sourced from reference TRBV5-8 and TRBJ1-1, is EAGVTQSPTHLIKTRGQQATLRCSPISGHTSVYWYQQALGLGLQFLLWYDEGEERNRGNFPPRFSGRQFPNYSSELNVNALELEDSALYLCASRRGLNTEAFFGQGTRLTVV.